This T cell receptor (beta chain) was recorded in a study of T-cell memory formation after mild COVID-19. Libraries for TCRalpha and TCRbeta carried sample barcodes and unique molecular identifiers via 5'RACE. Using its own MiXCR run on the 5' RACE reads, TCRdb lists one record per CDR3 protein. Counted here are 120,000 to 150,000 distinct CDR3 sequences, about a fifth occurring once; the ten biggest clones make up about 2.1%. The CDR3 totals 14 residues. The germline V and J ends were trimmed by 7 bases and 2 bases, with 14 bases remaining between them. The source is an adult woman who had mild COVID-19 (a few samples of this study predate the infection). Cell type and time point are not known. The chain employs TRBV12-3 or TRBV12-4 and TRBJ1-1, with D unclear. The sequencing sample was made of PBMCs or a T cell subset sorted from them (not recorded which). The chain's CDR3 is CASTRGSRNTEAFF. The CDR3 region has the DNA TGTGCCAGCACCCGCGGGAGCCGAAACACTGAAGCTTTCTTT.